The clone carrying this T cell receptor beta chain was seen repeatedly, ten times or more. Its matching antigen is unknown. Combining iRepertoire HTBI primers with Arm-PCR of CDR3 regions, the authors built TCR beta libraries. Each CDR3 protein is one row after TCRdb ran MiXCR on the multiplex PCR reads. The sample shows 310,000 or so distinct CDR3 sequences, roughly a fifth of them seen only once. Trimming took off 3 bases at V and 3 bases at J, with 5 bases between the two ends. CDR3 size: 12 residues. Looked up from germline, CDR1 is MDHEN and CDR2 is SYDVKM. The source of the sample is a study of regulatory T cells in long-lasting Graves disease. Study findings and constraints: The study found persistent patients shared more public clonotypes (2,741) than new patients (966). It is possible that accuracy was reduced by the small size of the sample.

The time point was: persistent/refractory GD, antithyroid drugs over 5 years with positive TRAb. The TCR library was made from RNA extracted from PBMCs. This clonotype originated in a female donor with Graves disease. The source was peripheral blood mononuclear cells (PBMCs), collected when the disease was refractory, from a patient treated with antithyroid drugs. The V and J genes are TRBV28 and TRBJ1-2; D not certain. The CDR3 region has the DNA TGTGCCAGCAGTTTCAACTACTATGGCTACACCTTC. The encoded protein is CASSFNYYGYTF.